A selection of T cell receptor beta chains follows, all from one sample in a study of blood T cell repertoires in COVID-19. Clones were sequenced by immunoSEQ multiplex PCR, and TCRdb holds only the in-frame ones, with some missing. This sample has about 220,000 clones, with approximately 80% found just once. The sequenced sample consisted of peripheral blood. These receptors were obtained from a human donor in a cohort sampled during active COVID-19. CDR3s include the opening cysteine and the closing phenylalanine or tryptophan. Each record gives: J gene, clone size, D gene, V gene, CDR3 DNA, CDR3 protein. D genes are given only for firm matches. Clone size is shown for a subset of rows, as once, few, many or a class of expanded clone.

TRBJ1-4 | - | - | TRBV3-1/TRBV3-2 | TGTGCCAGCAGCCAAGATCAGGAAAAACTGTTTTTT | CASSQDQEKLFF
TRBJ2-1 | few | - | TRBV7-9 | TGTGCCAGCAGCTTAGCGGGCAAGGCTGAGCAGTTCTTC | CASSLAGKAEQFF
TRBJ1-2 | few | TRBD1 | TRBV15 | TGTGCCACCAGCAGAGATCTTCCGGGACAGTTACCCCCCACCTTC | CATSRDLPGQLPPTF
TRBJ2-3 | - | TRBD2 | TRBV6-1 | TGTGCCAGCAGTGGATGGGCGGGAGGAAGCACAGATACGCAGTATTTT | CASSGWAGGSTDTQYF
TRBJ2-1 | - | TRBD2 | TRBV30 | TGTGCCTGGACCACCGAGATTTGGGCTAGCGGCTTACACAATGAGCAGTTCTTC | CAWTTEIWASGLHNEQFF
TRBJ1-2 | - | TRBD1 | TRBV27 | TGTGCCAGCAGTCCCGGGACAGGGGAAGGCTACACCTTC | CASSPGTGEGYTF
TRBJ1-1 | - | TRBD1 | TRBV24-1 | TGTGCCACTAACAGGGGGCCGAACACTGAAGCTTTCTTT | CATNRGPNTEAFF
TRBJ2-1 | - | - | TRBV27 | TGTGCCAGCAACGAGTACCGGGATGGTAATGAGCAGTTCTTC | CASNEYRDGNEQFF
TRBJ2-5 | few | - | TRBV19 | TGTGCCAGTAGTATCCAGACAGGACAGCATCAAGAGACCCAGTACTTC | CASSIQTGQHQETQYF
TRBJ2-3 | - | - | TRBV18 | TGTGCCAGCTCACCCCCCCAGACAGTTCGGCAGTATTTT | CASSPPQTVRQYF
TRBJ2-1 | - | - | TRBV28 | TGTGCCAGCAGCCCATCCGGGGACTACAATGAGCAGTTCTTC | CASSPSGDYNEQFF
TRBJ1-1 | - | TRBD1 | TRBV4-3 | TGCGCCAGCAGCCAAACCGGACAGGGGGAAACTGAAGCTTTCTTT | CASSQTGQGETEAFF
TRBJ2-2 | few | TRBD1 | TRBV6-5 | TGTGCCAGCCTGAACAGGGGAGCCACCGGGGAGCTGTTTTTT | CASLNRGATGELFF
TRBJ1-2 | - | TRBD1 | TRBV3-1/TRBV3-2 | TGTGCCAGCAGTCGGGACAGGGTGAGCTATGGCTACACCTTC | CASSRDRVSYGYTF
TRBJ2-2 | - | - | TRBV7-8 | TGTGCCAGCAGCTTAGTTCAGAACACCGGGGAGCTGTTTTTT | CASSLVQNTGELFF
TRBJ1-1 | - | - | TRBV28 | TGTGCCAGCAGCAACGGGGTCTTCAGGCACACTGAAGCTTTCTTT | CASSNGVFRHTEAFF
TRBJ1-1 | - | TRBD1 | TRBV5-4 | TGTGCCAGCAGCCTACCGGGACAGGGCAGGGACACTGAAGCTTTCTTT | CASSLPGQGRDTEAFF
TRBJ2-3 | - | - | TRBV5-1 | TGCGCCAGCAAGGAGACAGGCTCTAGCACAGATACGCAGTATTTT | CASKETGSSTDTQYF
TRBJ1-2 | - | TRBD1 | TRBV5-1 | TGCGCCAGCAGCCCACGGCCGTGGACAGGGGGTGACTATGGCTACACCTTC | CASSPRPWTGGDYGYTF
TRBJ2-3 | many | TRBD2 | TRBV29-1 | TGCAGCGTTGACAAGCGGGAGGCCTCAGATACGCAGTATTTT | CSVDKREASDTQYF
TRBJ2-7 | - | - | TRBV10-3 | TGTGCCATCAGTGAGACCGAGGGAAAGTACGAGCAGTACTTC | CAISETEGKYEQYF
TRBJ2-2 | - | TRBD2 | TRBV7-9 | TGTGCCAGCACTAGCGGGATGAACACCGGGGAGCTGTTTTTT | CASTSGMNTGELFF